Below, 16 T cell receptor beta chains from the same sample are listed, as sequenced in a study of T cell changes during pregnancy in multiple sclerosis. Profiled with immunoSEQ multiplex PCR; TCRdb holds only in-frame clones, not every one. This table has over 90,000 clones, under 95% appearing once. The starting material was peripheral blood, obtained before pregnancy. Receptors originate from a female donor with multiple sclerosis, enrolled in a pregnancy study.

The V call is TRBV4-3, the J call TRBJ2-5; 13 bases align to TRBD2. Germline loops: CDR1 LGHNA, CDR2 YSLEER. The CDR3 is 18 residues long. Trimming cost V 4 bases and J 1 base; bases outside gene matches: 9. The CDR3 loop reads CASSLPWGTSGTQETQYF. In DNA form, the CDR3 reads TGCGCCAGCAGCCTACCCTGGGGGACTAGCGGGACCCAAGAGACCCAGTACTTC.

This chain connects TRBV7-2 to TRBJ2-5, with TRBD1 matching 10 bases. V dropped 0 bases and J dropped 5; count of bases not matched to a gene: 6. Germline CDR1 and CDR2: SGHTA and FQGNSA. The CDR3 has 16 amino acids. This chain's CDR3 is CASSLAPTGGVETQYF. Here the CDR3 DNA reads TGTGCCAGCAGCTTAGCCCCGACAGGGGGCGTTGAGACCCAGTACTTC.

This clone was recorded once. The chain carries TRBV5-4 and TRBJ2-2; maybe TRBD2 (7 bases). The CDR3 has 15 residues. Germline CDR1 and CDR2: SGHNT and YYREEE (reference sequence). The ends were cut back, 4 bases at V and 5 bases at J, with 15 bases in the middle. CDR3 in amino acids: CASSPGGVRTGELFF. As DNA, the CDR3 is TGTGCCAGCAGCCCGGGGGGCGTGAGGACCGGGGAGCTGTTTTTT.

The rearrangement uses TRBV30 and TRBJ2-7, with TRBD2 matching over 7 bases. The V segment lost 0 bases and the J segment 2 bases; nucleotides outside the gene matches: 7. This CDR3 is built from 15 residues. The germline V gene has CDR1 GTSNPN and CDR2 SVGIG (reference sequence). The CDR3 DNA sequence: TGTGCCTGGAGTGTACCGGGAGGAGGGACCTACGAGCAGTACTTC. Translated: CAWSVPGGGTYEQYF.

This sequence joins TRBV29-1 and TRBJ2-7; D is unresolved. Between the trimmed V and J ends, which lost 1 base and 2 bases, there was a span of 12 bases. Germline assignment: CDR1 SQVTM and CDR2 ANQGSEA. The CDR3 is made up of 14 amino acids. This CDR3 reads CSVEGHNSPYEQYF. The DNA of the CDR3 is TGCAGCGTTGAAGGACACAACTCACCCTACGAGCAGTACTTC.

The chain employs TRBV29-1 and TRBJ2-5; D perhaps matches TRBD2 (7 bases). The germline gives CDR1 SQVTM, CDR2 ANQGSEA. This CDR3 spans 14 amino acids. The CDR3 DNA follows: TGCAGAGGGGGAGGCGGGGGAGACAAAGAGACCCAGTACTTC. It yields the protein CRGGGGGDKETQYF.

The rearrangement links TRBV10-3 to TRBJ2-7; 13 positions match TRBD2. The V segment lost 5 bases and the J segment 2 bases; nucleotides outside the gene matches: 3. This CDR3 contains 15 residues. CDR1 ENHRY and CDR2 SYGVKD come from the germline V gene. DNA for the CDR3: TGTGCCATCAGTATCGGACTAGCGGGAGCCTACGAGCAGTACTTC. Its translation: CAISIGLAGAYEQYF.

This chain connects TRBV5-5 to TRBJ2-5; perhaps TRBD2 as D (6 bases). CDR1 and CDR2 (germline): SGHKS, YYEKEE (reference sequence). V gave up 4 bases and J gave up 0 bases, with 7 bases separating them. This CDR3 region has 13 residues. The CDR3 DNA reads TGTGCCAGCAGCCGGGACTACCAAGAGACCCAGTACTTC. Its protein product is CASSRDYQETQYF.

This chain connects TRBV18 to TRBJ1-3, with TRBD1 as a possible D gene (6 bases). Trimming left V 6 bases short and J 1 base short, with 16 bases between. Germline V gives CDR1 KGHSH, CDR2 LQKENI. The CDR3 totals 16 residues. For the CDR3, the DNA is TGTGCCAGCTCCCTCCGGGACACGACTTCTGGAAACACCATATATTTT. Its protein product is CASSLRDTTSGNTIYF.

The V gene is TRBV6-5, the J gene TRBJ1-1; D unresolved. This CDR3 is 14 amino acids long. V was pared by 8 bases and J by 4 bases, with 17 bases between. CDR1 MNHEY and CDR2 SVGAGI come from the germline V gene. For the CDR3, the DNA is TGTGCCAGCTGTCGGACTGGCGGACTCACTGAAGCTTTCTTT. Amino acids: CASCRTGGLTEAFF.

Regarding this clone: This may be a read error: a much more frequent sequence differs by one nucleotide. Other DNA sequences in this sample translate to the same CDR3. The rearrangement uses TRBV4-2 and TRBJ2-2, with 7 nucleotides matching TRBD2. Trimming took 5 bases from V and 4 from J; bases not matched to a gene: 4. Germline V CDR1 and CDR2: LGHNA, YNFKEQ. CDR3 length: 14 residues. CDR3 in amino acids: CASSSSGGTGELFF. CDR3 nucleotide sequence: TGTGCCAGCAGCTCCTCGGGGGGCACCGGGGAGCTGTTTTTT.

The chain links TRBV11-2 to TRBJ2-5; possibly TRBD1 for D (6 bases). The germline V gene encodes CDR1 SGHAT and CDR2 FQNNGV. V was trimmed by 0 bases and J by 3 bases, leaving 14 bases between them. The CDR3 totals 16 residues. CDR3 in DNA: TGTGCCAGCAGCTTAGATCTAACAGGGTGGGAAGAGACCCAGTACTTC. The encoded protein is CASSLDLTGWEETQYF.

V usage is TRBV28 and J usage is TRBJ1-2; the D gene is possibly TRBD1 (5 bases). CDR1 and CDR2 from the germline V gene are MDHEN and SYDVKM. Trimming removed 2 bases at V and 9 bases at J, with 13 bases between. The CDR3 extends over 13 amino acids. For the CDR3, the DNA is TGTGCCAGCAGTTTAGGCAGGGCTGGGAGCTACACCTTC. Encoded protein: CASSLGRAGSYTF.

This chain uses TRBV27 with TRBJ2-7; 12 nucleotides line up with TRBD2. Trimming at V came to 5 bases and at J to 4 bases, leaving 3 bases not matched to a gene. Germline values: CDR1 MNHEY, CDR2 SMNVEV (reference sequence). CDR3 size: 14 residues. This chain's CDR3 is CASSTTSGSYEQYF. The DNA for the CDR3 is TGTGCCAGCAGTACGACTAGCGGGAGTTACGAGCAGTACTTC.

The rearrangement links TRBV28 to TRBJ1-2; TRBD1 agrees at 8 bases. V lost 6 bases and J lost 4; bases outside the gene matches: 7. The CDR3 is made up of 14 amino acids. Germline V gene lookup returns CDR1 MDHEN and CDR2 SYDVKM. The DNA for the CDR3 is TGTGCCAGCAGAAGGGACAGGATGGTCTATGGCTACACCTTC. As protein: CASRRDRMVYGYTF.

The genes are TRBV5-1 and TRBJ2-3; 12 bases map to TRBD2. The CDR3 has 17 residues. J was trimmed by 2 bases and V by 4 bases; bases with no gene match: 8. The germline V gene encodes CDR1 SGHRS and CDR2 YFSETQ. CDR3 in amino acids: CASSPRLAGDITDTQYF. In nucleotides, the CDR3 is TGCGCCAGCAGCCCGCGACTAGCGGGAGATATCACAGATACGCAGTATTTT.